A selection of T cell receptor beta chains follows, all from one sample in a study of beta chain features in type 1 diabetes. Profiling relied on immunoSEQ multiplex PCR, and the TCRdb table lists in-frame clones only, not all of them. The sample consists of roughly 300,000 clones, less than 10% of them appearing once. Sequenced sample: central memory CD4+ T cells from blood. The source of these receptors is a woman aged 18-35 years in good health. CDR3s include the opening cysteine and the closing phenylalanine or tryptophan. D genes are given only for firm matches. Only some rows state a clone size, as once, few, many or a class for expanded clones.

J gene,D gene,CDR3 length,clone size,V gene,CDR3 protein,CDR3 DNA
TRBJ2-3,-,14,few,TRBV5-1,CASSLPQGTDTQYF,TGCGCCAGCAGCCTACCACAGGGTACAGATACGCAGTATTTT
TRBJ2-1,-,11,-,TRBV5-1,CATHWGNEQFF,TGCGCCACCCACTGGGGGAATGAGCAGTTCTTC
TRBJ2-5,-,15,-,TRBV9,CASSVVGGPQETQYF,TGTGCCAGCAGCGTAGTTGGAGGACCACAGGAGACCCAGTACTTC
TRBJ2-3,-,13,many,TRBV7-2,CASSHRSSDTQYF,TGTGCCAGCAGCCACCGTAGTTCAGATACGCAGTATTTT
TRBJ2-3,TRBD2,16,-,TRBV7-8,CASSRGPSGSTDTQYF,TGTGCCAGCAGCAGAGGCCCTAGCGGGAGCACAGATACGCAGTATTTT
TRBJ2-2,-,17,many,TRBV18,CASSQVVGGTNTGELFF,TGTGCCAGCTCACAAGTGGTTGGCGGGACAAACACCGGGGAGCTGTTTTTT
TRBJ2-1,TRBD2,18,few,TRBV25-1,CASSGFSADGRVNNEQFF,TGTGCCAGCAGTGGGTTCAGTGCGGACGGGAGGGTCAACAATGAGCAGTTCTTC
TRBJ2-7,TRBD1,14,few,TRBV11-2,CASSRGDRAYEQYF,TGTGCCAGCAGCAGAGGGGACAGGGCCTACGAGCAGTACTTC
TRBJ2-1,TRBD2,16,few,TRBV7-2,CASSLQLLAAYNEQFF,TGTGCCAGCAGCTTACAGTTACTAGCGGCCTACAATGAGCAGTTCTTC
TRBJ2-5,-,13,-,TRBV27,CASSLFQGETQYF,TGTGCCAGCAGTTTATTTCAGGGGGAGACCCAGTACTTC
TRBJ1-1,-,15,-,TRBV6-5,CASRPRSQTDTEAFF,TGTGCCAGCAGGCCCCGAAGTCAAACGGACACTGAAGCTTTCTTT
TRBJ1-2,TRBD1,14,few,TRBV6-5,CASSLGQGAYGYTF,TGTGCCAGCAGTTTAGGACAGGGGGCTTATGGCTACACCTTC
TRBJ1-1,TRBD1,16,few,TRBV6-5,CASSYSRPQGLTEAFF,TGTGCCAGCAGTTACTCAAGACCACAGGGGCTCACTGAAGCTTTCTTT
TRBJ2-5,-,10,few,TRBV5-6,CASSLSIQYF,TGTGCCAGCAGCTTGTCGATCCAGTACTTC
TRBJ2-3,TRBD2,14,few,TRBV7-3,CASSSGLAPDTQYF,TGTGCCAGCAGCTCGGGACTAGCGCCCGATACGCAGTATTTT
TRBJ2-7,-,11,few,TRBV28,CASRSFREQYF,TGTGCCAGTCGTTCATTTCGCGAGCAGTACTTC
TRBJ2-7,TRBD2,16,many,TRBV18,CASSPTSGIVSWEQYF,TGTGCCAGCTCACCCACTAGCGGGATAGTTTCGTGGGAGCAGTACTTC
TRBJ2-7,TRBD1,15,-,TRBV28,CASRKGGTGSYEQYF,TGTGCCAGCAGAAAGGGAGGGACAGGGTCCTACGAGCAGTACTTC
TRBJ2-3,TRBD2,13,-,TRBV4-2,CASMGTSIDTQYF,TGTGCCAGCATGGGGACTAGCATCGATACGCAGTATTTT
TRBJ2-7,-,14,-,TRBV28,CASSKLVGAYEQYF,TGTGCCAGCAGTAAATTAGTAGGGGCCTACGAGCAGTACTTC
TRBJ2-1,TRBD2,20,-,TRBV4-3,CASSQGFLAGGRPGDNEQFF,TGCGCCAGCAGCCAAGGTTTTCTAGCGGGAGGCCGCCCCGGTGACAATGAGCAGTTCTTC
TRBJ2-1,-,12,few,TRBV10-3,CAISETAGEQFF,TGTGCCATCAGTGAAACGGCGGGCGAGCAGTTCTTC
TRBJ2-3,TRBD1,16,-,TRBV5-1,CASSFGATGRADTQYF,TGCGCCAGCAGCTTCGGCGCGACAGGGAGAGCAGATACGCAGTATTTT
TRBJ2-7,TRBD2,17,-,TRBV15,CATSREFGAGVTYEQYF,TGTGCCACCAGCAGAGAGTTTGGAGCGGGAGTTACCTACGAGCAGTACTTC
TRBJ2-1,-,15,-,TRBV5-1,CASSLASGGGNEQFF,TGCGCCAGCAGCTTGGCCTCAGGGGGGGGGAATGAGCAGTTCTTC
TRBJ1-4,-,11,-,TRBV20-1,CSARRVEKLFF,TGCAGTGCTAGAAGGGTTGAAAAACTGTTTTTT
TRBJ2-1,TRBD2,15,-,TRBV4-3,CASSLIGAGVSSQFF,TGCGCCAGCAGCTTGATCGGAGCGGGAGTCAGTTCGCAGTTCTTC
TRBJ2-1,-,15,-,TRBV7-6,CASSYSAGTFNEQFF,TGTGCCAGCAGCTATTCGGCGGGGACATTCAATGAGCAGTTCTTC
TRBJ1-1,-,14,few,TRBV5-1,CASSLPRDTGEAFF,TGCGCCAGCAGCTTGCCCCGGGACACCGGTGAAGCTTTCTTT
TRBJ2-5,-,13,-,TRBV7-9,CASNPYEGETQYF,TGTGCCAGCAACCCTTACGAAGGGGAGACCCAGTACTTC
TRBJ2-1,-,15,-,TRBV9,CASSVDAGTVNEQFF,TGTGCCAGCAGCGTAGATGCGGGAACGGTCAATGAGCAGTTCTTC
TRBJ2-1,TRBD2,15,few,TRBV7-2,CASSSIRAGGYEQFF,TGTGCCAGCAGCTCGATTCGAGCGGGAGGGTATGAGCAGTTCTTC
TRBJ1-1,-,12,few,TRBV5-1,CASRVVDTEAFF,TGCGCCAGCAGAGTTGTGGATACTGAAGCTTTCTTT
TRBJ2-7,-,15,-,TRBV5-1,CASSSARGNSYEQYF,TGCGCCAGCAGCTCTGCCCGCGGCAACTCCTACGAGCAGTACTTC
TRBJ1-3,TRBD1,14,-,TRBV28,CASSDRVRGNTIYF,TGTGCCAGCAGCGACAGGGTGAGGGGAAACACCATATATTTT
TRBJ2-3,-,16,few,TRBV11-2,CASSYNRIASTDTQYF,TGTGCCAGCAGCTACAACAGGATAGCTAGCACAGATACGCAGTATTTT
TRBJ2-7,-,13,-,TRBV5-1,CASSLDYSYEQYF,TGCGCCAGCAGCTTGGACTACTCCTACGAGCAGTACTTC
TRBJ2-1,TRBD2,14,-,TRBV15,CATSRGLVDNEQFF,TGTGCCACCAGCCGAGGACTAGTGGACAATGAGCAGTTCTTC
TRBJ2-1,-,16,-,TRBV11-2,CASSLVVGTAYNEQFF,TGTGCCAGCAGCTTAGTGGTGGGTACAGCTTACAATGAGCAGTTCTTC
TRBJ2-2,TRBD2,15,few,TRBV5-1,CASSLLAGSTGELFF,TGCGCCAGCAGTTTACTAGCGGGTTCCACCGGGGAGCTGTTTTTT
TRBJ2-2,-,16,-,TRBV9,CASTPGGSGYTGELFF,TGTGCCAGCACCCCAGGGGGTAGCGGATACACCGGGGAGCTGTTTTTT
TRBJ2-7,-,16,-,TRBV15,CATSRDPGTRGYEQYF,TGTGCCACCAGCAGAGATCCCGGGACCAGAGGCTACGAGCAGTACTTC
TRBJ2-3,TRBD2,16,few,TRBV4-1,CASSQMTSGSADTQYF,TGCGCCAGCAGCCAAATGACTAGCGGGAGTGCAGATACGCAGTATTTT
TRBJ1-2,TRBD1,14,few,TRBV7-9,CASSLLGQGHGYTF,TGTGCCAGCAGCTTACTTGGACAGGGCCATGGCTACACCTTC
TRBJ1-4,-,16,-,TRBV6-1,CASSGTATLTNEKLFF,TGTGCCAGCAGTGGGACGGCGACTCTAACTAATGAAAAACTGTTTTTT
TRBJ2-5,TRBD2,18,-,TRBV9,CASSVGPGLAGVEETQYF,TGTGCCAGCAGCGTGGGCCCGGGACTAGCGGGAGTCGAAGAGACCCAGTACTTC
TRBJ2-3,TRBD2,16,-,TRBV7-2,CASSPTSGRAEDTQYF,TGTGCCAGCAGCCCAACTAGCGGGAGGGCCGAAGATACGCAGTATTTT
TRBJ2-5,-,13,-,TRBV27,CASSWTYQETQYF,TGTGCCAGCAGTTGGACGTACCAAGAGACCCAGTACTTC
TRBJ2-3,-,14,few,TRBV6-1,CASSLTMATDTQYF,TGTGCCAGCAGCCTTACCATGGCTACAGATACGCAGTATTTT
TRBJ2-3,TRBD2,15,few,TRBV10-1,CASSESGVLMDTQYF,TGCGCCAGCAGTGAGAGCGGGGTCCTTATGGATACGCAGTATTTT
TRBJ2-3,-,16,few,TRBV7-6,CASRTRGFARTDTQYF,TGTGCCAGCAGGACGCGAGGTTTCGCCCGCACAGATACGCAGTATTTT
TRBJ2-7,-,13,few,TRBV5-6,CASSVTEGTKQYF,TGTGCCAGCAGCGTGACAGAAGGGACGAAGCAGTACTTC
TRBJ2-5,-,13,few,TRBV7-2,CASSLGLPETQYF,TGTGCCAGCAGCTTAGGCTTGCCAGAGACCCAGTACTTC
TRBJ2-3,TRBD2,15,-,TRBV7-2,CASSLVASGRDTQYF,TGTGCCAGCAGCTTAGTCGCTAGCGGAAGGGATACGCAGTATTTT
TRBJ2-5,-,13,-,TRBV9,CASSRGGMETQYF,TGTGCCAGCAGCAGAGGGGGTATGGAGACCCAGTACTTC
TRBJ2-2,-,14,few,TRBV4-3,CASSHTRETGELFF,TGCGCCAGCAGCCATACGCGGGAAACCGGGGAGCTGTTTTTT
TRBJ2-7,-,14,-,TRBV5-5,CASSHDWRNHEQYF,TGTGCCAGCAGCCACGACTGGAGGAACCACGAGCAGTACTTC
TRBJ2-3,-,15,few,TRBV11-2,CASSFLFFSTDTQYF,TGTGCCAGCAGCTTCTTGTTCTTTAGCACAGATACGCAGTATTTT
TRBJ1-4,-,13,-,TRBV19,CASSYLADEKLFF,TGTGCCAGTAGTTATCTGGCGGACGAAAAACTGTTTTTT